This T cell receptor (beta chain) is from a study of blood T cell repertoires in COVID-19. Germline V gene data show CDR1 as MDHEN and CDR2 as SYDVKM. V lost 4 bases and J lost 4; bases outside the gene matches: 5. The CDR3 covers 15 residues. Original handling: Reference gene primer amplification gave nucleated cell count estimates. Here immunoSEQ multiplex PCR was the method, and the copy in TCRdb shows in-frame clones only, minus some. V and J calls and clone size are as listed in that table; D and trimming were resolved from the DNA. Seen here are some 240,000 clones, about 80% observed once, and the top ten hold 9.6%. This clone occurred once.

Sequencing was carried out using peripheral blood. V usage is TRBV28 and J usage is TRBJ1-4; TRBD1 matches at 8 bases. The source of this sequence is a woman older than 75 with acute or convalescent COVID-19. The CDR3 region has the DNA TGTGCCAGCAGTTCCCGGACAGGGATTAATGAAAAACTGTTTTTT. Translation: CASSSRTGINEKLFF.